These 3 T cell receptor beta chains were all obtained from the same sample, sequenced in a study of blood T cells in healthy people across ages. Together with a sample-barcoded 5' primer, a J-beta primer mix was included in a second PCR lasting roughly 6 to 12 cycles. Using its own MiXCR run on the 5' RACE reads, TCRdb lists one record per CDR3 protein. Of 950,000 to 1,200,000 distinct CDR3 sequences in the sample, more than 30% were seen once. The source material was blood. Source of these receptors: a man younger than 30 in good health.

There are a few counts of this clonotype. The CDR3 DNA reads as TGTGCCAGCAGCAACCCGAGGGGAAGTGAAGCTTTCTTT. Translating it yields CASSNPRGSEAFF. The chain recombines TRBV5-6 with TRBJ1-1, with D possibly being TRBD1 (5 bases). The CDR3 has 13 residues. Trimming shortened V by 4 bases and J by 7 bases, and 14 bases separated the two germline ends. Germline V lookup: CDR1 SGHDT, CDR2 YYEEEE. Looking up the rest from reference TRBV5-6 and TRBJ1-1 gives the full variable domain: DAGVTQSPTHLIKTRGQQVTLRCSPKSGHDTVSWYQQALGQGPQFIFQYYEEEERQRGNFPDRFSGHQFPNYSSELNVNALLLGDSALYLCASSNPRGSEAFFGQGTRLTVV.

The J gene is TRBJ2-5, the V gene TRBV20-1; D call uncertain. Germline CDR1 and CDR2: DFQATT and SNEGSKA (reference sequence). The CDR3 is 12 residues long. Trimming shortened V by 3 bases and J by 1 base, and 6 bases separated the two germline ends. As DNA, the CDR3 is TGCAGTGCTAGTGCTTTCCAAGAGACCCAGTACTTC. This sequence encodes CSASAFQETQYF.

This rearrangement joins TRBV24-1 to TRBJ2-3; tentative D call: TRBD1 (5 bases). V shed 2 bases and J shed 0 bases, with 8 bases lying between them. CDR3 length: 15 amino acids. CDR1 and CDR2 (germline): KGHDR, SFDVKD. The CDR3 protein is CATSDSRQSTDTQYF. CDR3 coding DNA: TGTGCCACCAGTGATTCACGACAGAGCACAGATACGCAGTATTTT.